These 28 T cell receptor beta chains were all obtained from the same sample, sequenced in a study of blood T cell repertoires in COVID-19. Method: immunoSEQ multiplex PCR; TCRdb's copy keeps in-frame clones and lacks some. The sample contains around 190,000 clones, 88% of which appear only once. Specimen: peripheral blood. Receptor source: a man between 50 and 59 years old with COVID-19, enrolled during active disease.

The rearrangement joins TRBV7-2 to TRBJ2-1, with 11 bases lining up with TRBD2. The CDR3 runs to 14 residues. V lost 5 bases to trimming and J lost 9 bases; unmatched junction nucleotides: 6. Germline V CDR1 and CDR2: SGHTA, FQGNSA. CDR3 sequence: CASSELAGGIEQFF. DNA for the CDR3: TGTGCCAGCAGCGAGCTAGCGGGGGGTATTGAGCAGTTCTTC. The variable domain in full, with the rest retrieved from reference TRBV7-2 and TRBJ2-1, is GAGVSQSPSNKVTEKGKDVELRCDPISGHTALYWYRQSLGQGLEFLIYFQGNSAPDKSGLPSDRFSAERTGGSVSTLTIQRTQQEDSAVYLCASSELAGGIEQFFGPGTRLTVL.

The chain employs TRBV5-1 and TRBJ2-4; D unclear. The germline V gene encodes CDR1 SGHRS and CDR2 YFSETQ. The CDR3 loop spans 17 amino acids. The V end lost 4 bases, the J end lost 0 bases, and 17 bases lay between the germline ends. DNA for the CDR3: TGCGCCAGCAGCCCCTCTACAGATTCTTTAGCCAAAAACATTCAGTACTTC. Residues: CASSPSTDSLAKNIQYF.

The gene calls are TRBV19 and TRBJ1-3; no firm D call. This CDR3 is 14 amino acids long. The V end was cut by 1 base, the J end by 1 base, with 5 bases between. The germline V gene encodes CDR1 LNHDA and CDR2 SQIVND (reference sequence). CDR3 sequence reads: CASSIGESGNTIYF. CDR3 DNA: TGTGCCAGTAGTATAGGAGAGTCTGGAAACACCATATATTTT.

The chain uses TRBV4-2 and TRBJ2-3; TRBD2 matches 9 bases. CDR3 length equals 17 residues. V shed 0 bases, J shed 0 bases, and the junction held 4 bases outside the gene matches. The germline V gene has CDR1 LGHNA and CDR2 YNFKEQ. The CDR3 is CASSQDWAGGSTDTQYF. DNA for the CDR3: TGTGCCAGCAGCCAAGACTGGGCGGGGGGGAGCACAGATACGCAGTATTTT.

This CDR3 reads CASSLRTGAYEQYF. CDR3 nucleotides: TGTGCCAGTAGCCTAAGGACAGGGGCCTACGAGCAGTACTTC. The chain combines TRBV19 with TRBJ2-7, with TRBD1 matching over 9 bases. In germline, CDR1 is LNHDA, CDR2 SQIVND (reference sequence). The V gene end was trimmed by 6 bases and the J gene end by 2 bases; junction bases not matched to a gene: 5. CDR3 size: 14 residues.

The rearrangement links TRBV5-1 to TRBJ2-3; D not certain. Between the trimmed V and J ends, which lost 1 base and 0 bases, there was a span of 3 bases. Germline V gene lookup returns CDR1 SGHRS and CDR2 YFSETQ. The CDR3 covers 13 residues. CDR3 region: CASSLLSTDTQYF. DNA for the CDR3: TGCGCCAGCAGCTTGCTCAGCACAGATACGCAGTATTTT.

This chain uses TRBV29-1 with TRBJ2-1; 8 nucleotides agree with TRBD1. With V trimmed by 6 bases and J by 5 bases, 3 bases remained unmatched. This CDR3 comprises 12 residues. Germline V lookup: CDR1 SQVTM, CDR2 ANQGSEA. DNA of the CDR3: TGCAGCGTCGAGGACAGGGACAATGAGCAGTTCTTC. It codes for CSVEDRDNEQFF.

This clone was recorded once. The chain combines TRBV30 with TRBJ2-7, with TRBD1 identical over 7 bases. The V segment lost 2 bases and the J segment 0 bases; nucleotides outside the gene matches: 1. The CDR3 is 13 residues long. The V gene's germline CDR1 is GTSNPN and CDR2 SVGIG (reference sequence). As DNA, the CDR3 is TGTGCCTGGAGTCGGGACAGCTCCTACGAGCAGTACTTC. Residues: CAWSRDSSYEQYF.

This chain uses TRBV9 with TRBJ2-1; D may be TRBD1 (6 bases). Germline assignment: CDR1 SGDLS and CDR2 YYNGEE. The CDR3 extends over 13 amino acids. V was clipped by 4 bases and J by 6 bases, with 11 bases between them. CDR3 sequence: CASSLDRINEQFF. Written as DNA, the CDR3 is TGTGCCAGCAGCCTAGACAGGATCAATGAGCAGTTCTTC.

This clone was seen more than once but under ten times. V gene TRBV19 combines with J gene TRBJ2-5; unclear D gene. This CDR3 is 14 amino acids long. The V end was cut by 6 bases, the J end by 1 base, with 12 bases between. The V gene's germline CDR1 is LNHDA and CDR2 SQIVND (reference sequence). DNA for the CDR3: TGTGCCAGTAGATTAACATCGGGCCAAGAGACCCAGTACTTC. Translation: CASRLTSGQETQYF.

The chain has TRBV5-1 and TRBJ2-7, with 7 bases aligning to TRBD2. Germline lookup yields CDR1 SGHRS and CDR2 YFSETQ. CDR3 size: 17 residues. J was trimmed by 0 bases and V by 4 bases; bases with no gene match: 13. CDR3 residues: CASSLYLGRGSSYEQYF. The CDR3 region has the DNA TGCGCCAGCAGCCTCTACTTAGGGCGGGGGAGCTCCTACGAGCAGTACTTC. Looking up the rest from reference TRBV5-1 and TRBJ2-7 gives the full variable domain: KAGVTQTPRYLIKTRGQQVTLSCSPISGHRSVSWYQQTPGQGLQFLFEYFSETQRNKGNFPGRFSGRQFSNSRSEMNVSTLELGDSALYLCASSLYLGRGSSYEQYFGPGTRLTVT.

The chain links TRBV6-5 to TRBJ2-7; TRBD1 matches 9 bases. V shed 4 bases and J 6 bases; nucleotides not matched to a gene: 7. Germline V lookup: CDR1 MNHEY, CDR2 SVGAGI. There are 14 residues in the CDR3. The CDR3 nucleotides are TGTGCCAGCAGTTGGGGACAGGGTAATTTCGAGCAGTACTTC. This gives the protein CASSWGQGNFEQYF.

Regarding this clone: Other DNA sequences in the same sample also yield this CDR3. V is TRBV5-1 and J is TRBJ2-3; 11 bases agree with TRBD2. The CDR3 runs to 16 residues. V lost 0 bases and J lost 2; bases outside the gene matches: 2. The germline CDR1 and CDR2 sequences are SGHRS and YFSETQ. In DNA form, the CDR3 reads TGCGCCAGCAGCTTGGGGGGACTAGCGGACACAGATACGCAGTATTTT. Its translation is CASSLGGLADTDTQYF. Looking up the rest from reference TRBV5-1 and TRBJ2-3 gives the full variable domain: KAGVTQTPRYLIKTRGQQVTLSCSPISGHRSVSWYQQTPGQGLQFLFEYFSETQRNKGNFPGRFSGRQFSNSRSEMNVSTLELGDSALYLCASSLGGLADTDTQYFGPGTRLTVL.

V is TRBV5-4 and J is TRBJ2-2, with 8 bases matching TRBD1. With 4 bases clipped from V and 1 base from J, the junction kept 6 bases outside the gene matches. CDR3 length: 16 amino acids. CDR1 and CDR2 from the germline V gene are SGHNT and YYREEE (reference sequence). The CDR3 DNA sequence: TGTGCCAGCAGCGACCGGACAGGGATGAACACCGGGGAGCTGTTTTTT. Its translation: CASSDRTGMNTGELFF.

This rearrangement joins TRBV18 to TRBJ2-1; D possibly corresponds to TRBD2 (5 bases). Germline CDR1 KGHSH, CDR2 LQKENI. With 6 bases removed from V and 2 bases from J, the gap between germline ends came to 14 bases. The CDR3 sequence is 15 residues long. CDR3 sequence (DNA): TGTGCCAGCTCTACTAGTCGGGCTACCTACAATGAGCAGTTCTTC. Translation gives CASSTSRATYNEQFF.

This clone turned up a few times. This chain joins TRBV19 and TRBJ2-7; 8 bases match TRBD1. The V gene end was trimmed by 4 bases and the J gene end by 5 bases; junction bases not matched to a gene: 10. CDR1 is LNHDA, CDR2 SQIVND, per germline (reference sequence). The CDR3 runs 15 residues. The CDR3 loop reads CASSTLLTGVDEQYF. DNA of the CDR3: TGTGCCAGTAGTACGTTACTGACAGGGGTCGACGAGCAGTACTTC.

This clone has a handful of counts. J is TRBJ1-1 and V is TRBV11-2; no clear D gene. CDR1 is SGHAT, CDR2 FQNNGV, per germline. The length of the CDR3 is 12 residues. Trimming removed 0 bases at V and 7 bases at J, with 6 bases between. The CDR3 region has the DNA TGTGCCAGCAGCTTAGATCCCTTTGAAGCTTTCTTT. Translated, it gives CASSLDPFEAFF.

For the CDR3, the DNA is TGTGCCAGCAGCCCCTTAGCAGGGGCCGGTTCACCCCTCCACTTT. The encoded protein is CASSPLAGAGSPLHF. The chain employs TRBV6-5 and TRBJ1-6, with D possibly TRBD1 on 6 matching bases. V lost 6 bases and J lost 9, with 18 bases in between. Germline V gives CDR1 MNHEY, CDR2 SVGAGI. CDR3 length equals 15 residues.

The CDR3 DNA is TGCGCCAGCAGCTCCGAACTAGCGGGAGCCTACGAGCAGTACTTC. It yields the protein CASSSELAGAYEQYF. This chain joins TRBV5-1 and TRBJ2-7, with TRBD2 identical over 11 bases. The CDR3 length is 15 residues. The V segment lost 3 bases and the J segment 2 bases; nucleotides outside the gene matches: 4. Germline assignment: CDR1 SGHRS and CDR2 YFSETQ.

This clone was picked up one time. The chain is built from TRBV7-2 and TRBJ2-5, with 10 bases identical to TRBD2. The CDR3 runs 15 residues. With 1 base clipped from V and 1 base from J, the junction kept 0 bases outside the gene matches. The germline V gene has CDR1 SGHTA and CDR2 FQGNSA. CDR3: CASSLVAGGQETQYF. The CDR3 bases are TGTGCCAGCAGCTTAGTAGCGGGGGGCCAAGAGACCCAGTACTTC.

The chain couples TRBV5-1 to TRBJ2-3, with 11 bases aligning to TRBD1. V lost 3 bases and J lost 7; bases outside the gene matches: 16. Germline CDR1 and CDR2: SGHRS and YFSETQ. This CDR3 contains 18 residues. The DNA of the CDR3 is TGCGCCAGCAGCTCACGTCGACTGGGACAGGGGGATTCTCATACGCAGTATTTT. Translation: CASSSRRLGQGDSHTQYF.

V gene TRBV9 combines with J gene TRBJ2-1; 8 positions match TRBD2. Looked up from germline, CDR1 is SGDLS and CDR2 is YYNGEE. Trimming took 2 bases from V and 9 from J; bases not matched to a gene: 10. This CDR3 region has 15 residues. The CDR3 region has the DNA TGTGCCAGCAGCGTGGCAGCGGGAGTGGGGGGTGAGCAGTTCTTC. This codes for CASSVAAGVGGEQFF.

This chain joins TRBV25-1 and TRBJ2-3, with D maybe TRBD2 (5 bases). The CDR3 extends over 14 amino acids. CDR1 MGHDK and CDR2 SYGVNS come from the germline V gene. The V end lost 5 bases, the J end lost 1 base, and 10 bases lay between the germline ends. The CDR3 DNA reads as TGTGCCAGCAGTTCATCCGGGGGCACAGATACGCAGTATTTT. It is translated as CASSSSGGTDTQYF.

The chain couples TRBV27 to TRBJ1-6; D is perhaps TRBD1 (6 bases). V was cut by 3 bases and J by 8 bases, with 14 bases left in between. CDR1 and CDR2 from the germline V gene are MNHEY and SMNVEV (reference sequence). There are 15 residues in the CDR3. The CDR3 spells CASSFGWAGDSPLHF. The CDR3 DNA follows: TGTGCCAGCAGTTTCGGGTGGGCAGGGGATTCACCCCTCCACTTT.

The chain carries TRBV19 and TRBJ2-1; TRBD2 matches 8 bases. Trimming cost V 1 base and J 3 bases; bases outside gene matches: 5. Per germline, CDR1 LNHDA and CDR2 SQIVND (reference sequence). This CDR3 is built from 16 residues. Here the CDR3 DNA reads TGTGCCAGTAGTATAGTTACGGGGGGGAACTACAATGAGCAGTTCTTC. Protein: CASSIVTGGNYNEQFF. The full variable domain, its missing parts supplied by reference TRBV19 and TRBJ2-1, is DGGITQSPKYLFRKEGQNVTLSCEQNLNHDAMYWYRQDPGQGLRLIYYSQIVNDFQKGDIAEGYSVSREKKESFPLTVTSAQKNPTAFYLCASSIVTGGNYNEQFFGPGTRLTVL.

CDR3 nucleotide sequence: TGCAGCGCCCCAAGAGACTACTCAGATACGCAGTATTTT. It is translated as CSAPRDYSDTQYF. The chain has TRBV29-1 and TRBJ2-3, with a tentative D call TRBD2 (5 bases). With 7 bases removed from V and 4 bases from J, the gap between germline ends came to 15 bases. Germline loops: CDR1 SQVTM, CDR2 ANQGSEA. The CDR3 is 13 residues long.

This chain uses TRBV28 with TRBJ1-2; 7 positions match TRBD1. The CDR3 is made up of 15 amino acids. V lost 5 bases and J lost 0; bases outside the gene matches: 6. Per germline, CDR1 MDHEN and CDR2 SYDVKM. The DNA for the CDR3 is TGTGCCAGCAGTCGTTGGGACAGCTCTAACTATGGCTACACCTTC. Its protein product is CASSRWDSSNYGYTF.

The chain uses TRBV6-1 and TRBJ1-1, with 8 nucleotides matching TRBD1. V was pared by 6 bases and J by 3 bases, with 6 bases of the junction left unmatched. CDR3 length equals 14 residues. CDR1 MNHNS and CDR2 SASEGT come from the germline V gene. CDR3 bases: TGTGCCAGCAGGGACACAGGGGGTCACACTGAAGCTTTCTTT. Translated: CASRDTGGHTEAFF.